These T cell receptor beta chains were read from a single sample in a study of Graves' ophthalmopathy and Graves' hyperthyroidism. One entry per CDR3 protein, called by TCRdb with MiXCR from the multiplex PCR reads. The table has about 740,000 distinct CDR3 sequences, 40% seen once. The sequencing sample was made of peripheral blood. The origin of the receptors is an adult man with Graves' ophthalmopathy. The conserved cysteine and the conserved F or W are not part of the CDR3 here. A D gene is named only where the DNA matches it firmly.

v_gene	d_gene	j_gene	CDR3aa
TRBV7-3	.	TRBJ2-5	ASSPGTGRSETQY
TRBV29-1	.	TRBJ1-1	SAERDPEGTEAF
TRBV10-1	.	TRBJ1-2	ASSESLGPTYGYT
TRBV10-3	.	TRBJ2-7	ASSYQADQSYEQY
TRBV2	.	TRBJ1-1	ASSSEGDTEAF
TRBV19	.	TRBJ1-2	ASSTRTEPNYGYT
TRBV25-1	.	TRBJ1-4	ASVLGRNEKLF
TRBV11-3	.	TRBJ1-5	ASSAYNQSQH
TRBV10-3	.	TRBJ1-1	AISESPGYAEAF
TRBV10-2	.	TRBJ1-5	ASSESSGASNQPQH
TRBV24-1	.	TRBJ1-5	ASRSAYSNQPQH
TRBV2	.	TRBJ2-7	ATQIGYEQY
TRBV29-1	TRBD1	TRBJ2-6	SRDRGANVLT
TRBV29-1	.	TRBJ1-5	SVEEGSGQPQH
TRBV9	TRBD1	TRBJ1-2	ASSGRQGANYGYT
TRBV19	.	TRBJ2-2	ASSMQAAGELF
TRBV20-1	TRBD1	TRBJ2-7	SAIRTGPVEQC
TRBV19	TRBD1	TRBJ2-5	ASSIRPTGRQETQY
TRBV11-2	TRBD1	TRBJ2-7	ASTAGTEAYEQY
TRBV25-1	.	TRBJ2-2	ASRRYNTGELF
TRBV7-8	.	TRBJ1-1	ASSQEENFRNTEAF
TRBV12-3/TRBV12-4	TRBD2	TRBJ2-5	ASSLTSGLKETQY
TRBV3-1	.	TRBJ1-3	ASSQGGGRDTIY
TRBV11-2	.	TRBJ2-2	ASSFRVTGQVELF
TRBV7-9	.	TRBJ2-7	ASSSPGGSRKQY
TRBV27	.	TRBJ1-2	ASSPTGSGGDGYT
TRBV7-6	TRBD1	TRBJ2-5	ASSNPSGTAHRETQY
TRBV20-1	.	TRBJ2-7	SARRDSSYEQY
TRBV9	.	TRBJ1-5	ASRGVGRSNQPQH
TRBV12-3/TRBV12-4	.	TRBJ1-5	ASSSDTGPQH
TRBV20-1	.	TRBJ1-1	SAMGGEGTTEAF
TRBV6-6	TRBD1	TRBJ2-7	ASSYLTGEIYEQY
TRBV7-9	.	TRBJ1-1	ASSQLTGFGTEAF
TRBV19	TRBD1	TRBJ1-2	ASGITGTGNNYGYT
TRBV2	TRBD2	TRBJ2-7	ASSSGRELNYYEQY
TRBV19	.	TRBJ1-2	ASRQMNNYGYT
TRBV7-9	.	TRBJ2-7	ASSLELYEQY
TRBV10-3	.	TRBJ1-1	ASSYLDNAEAF
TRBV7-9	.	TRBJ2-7	ASSGGRTASYEQY
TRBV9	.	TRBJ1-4	ASSVGWGAATNEKLF
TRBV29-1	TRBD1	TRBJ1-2	SVPAGDRGLSGYT